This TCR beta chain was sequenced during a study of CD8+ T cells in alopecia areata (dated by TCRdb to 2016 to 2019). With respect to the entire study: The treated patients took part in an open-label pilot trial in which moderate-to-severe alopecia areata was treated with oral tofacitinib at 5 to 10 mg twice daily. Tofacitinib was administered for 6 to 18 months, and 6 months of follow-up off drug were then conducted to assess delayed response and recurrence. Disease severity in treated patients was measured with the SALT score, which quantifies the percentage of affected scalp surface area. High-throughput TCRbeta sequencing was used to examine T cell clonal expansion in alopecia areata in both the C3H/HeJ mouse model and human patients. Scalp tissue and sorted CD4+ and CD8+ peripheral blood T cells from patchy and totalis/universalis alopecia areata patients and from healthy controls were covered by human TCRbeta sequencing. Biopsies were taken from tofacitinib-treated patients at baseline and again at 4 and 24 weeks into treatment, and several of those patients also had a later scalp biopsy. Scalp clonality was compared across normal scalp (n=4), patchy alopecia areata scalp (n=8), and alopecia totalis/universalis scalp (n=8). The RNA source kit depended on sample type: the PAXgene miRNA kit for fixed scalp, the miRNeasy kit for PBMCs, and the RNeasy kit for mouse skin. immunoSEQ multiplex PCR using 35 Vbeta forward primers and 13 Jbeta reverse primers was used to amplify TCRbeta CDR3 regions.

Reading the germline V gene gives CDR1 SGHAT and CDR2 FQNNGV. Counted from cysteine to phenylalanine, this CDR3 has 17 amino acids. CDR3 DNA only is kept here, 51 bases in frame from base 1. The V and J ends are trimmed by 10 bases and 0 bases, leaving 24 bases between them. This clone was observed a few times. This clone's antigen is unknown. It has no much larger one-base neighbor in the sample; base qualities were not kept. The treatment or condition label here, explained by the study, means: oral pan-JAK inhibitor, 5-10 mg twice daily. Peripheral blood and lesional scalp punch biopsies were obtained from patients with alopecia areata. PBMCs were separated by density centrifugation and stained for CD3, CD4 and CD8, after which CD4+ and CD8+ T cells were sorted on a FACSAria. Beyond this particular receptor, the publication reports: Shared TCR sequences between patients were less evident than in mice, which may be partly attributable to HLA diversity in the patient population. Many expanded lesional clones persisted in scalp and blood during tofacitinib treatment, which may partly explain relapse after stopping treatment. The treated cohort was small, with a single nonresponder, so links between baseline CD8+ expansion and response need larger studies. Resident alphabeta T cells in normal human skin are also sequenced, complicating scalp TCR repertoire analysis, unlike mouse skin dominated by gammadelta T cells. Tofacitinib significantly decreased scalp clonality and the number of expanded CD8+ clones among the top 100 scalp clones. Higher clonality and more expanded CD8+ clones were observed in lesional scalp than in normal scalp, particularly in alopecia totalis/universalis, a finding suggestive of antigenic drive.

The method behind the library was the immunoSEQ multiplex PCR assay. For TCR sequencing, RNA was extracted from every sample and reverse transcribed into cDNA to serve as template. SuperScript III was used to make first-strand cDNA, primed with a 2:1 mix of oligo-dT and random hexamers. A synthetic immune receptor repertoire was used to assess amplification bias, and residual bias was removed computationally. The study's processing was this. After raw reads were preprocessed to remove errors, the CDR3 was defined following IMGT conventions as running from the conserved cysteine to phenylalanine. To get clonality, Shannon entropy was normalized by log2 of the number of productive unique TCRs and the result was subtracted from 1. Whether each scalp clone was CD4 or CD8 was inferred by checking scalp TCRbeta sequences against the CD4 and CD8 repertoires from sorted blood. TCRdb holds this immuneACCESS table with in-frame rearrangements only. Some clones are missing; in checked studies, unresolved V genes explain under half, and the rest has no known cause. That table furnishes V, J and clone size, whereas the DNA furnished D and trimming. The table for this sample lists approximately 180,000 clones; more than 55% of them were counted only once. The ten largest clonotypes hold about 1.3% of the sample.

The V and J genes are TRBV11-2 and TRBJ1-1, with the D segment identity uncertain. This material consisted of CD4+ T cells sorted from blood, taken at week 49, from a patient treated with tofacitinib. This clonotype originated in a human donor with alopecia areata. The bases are TGTGCCATCACAATTCGGACCAGGCGAGGCCTGAACACTGAAGCTTTCTTT. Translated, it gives CAITIRTRRGLNTEAFF.